The clone carrying this TCR beta chain was recorded many times. No antigen is known for it. Newly diagnosed hyperthyroidism, duration under 2 months, in patients aged 18 to 65. The sample is drawn from a study of T cells in Graves' hyperthyroidism and ophthalmopathy. Background on the study: Peripheral blood collection took place at initial diagnosis, before any treatment. Study-wide results and limits: Through a model of 13 V-J features, ophthalmopathy was separated from stable hyperthyroidism. Peripheral blood also featured most of the thyroid clonotypes expanded above 0.001.

Researchers amplified the TCR beta CDR3 regions from RNA transcripts. The HTBI primer set served for first-round RT-PCR of the TCR CDR3. TCRdb re-called the multiplex PCR reads with MiXCR, one entry per CDR3 protein. The table has some 300,000 distinct CDR3 sequences, roughly 15% seen once. This receptor was identified in a young man with Graves' hyperthyroidism. Material: blood.

CDR3 amino acids: CSAVNSKGNQPQHF. The DNA of the CDR3 is TGCAGTGCCGTGAATTCGAAAGGGAATCAGCCCCAGCATTTT. This chain uses TRBV20-1 with TRBJ1-5; D not certain. The ends were cut back, 6 bases at V and 4 bases at J, with 16 bases in the middle. Germline CDR1 is DFQATT and CDR2 is SNEGSKA (reference sequence). The length of the CDR3 is 14 residues.